Below are 14 T cell receptor beta chains sequenced from a single sample in a study of post-analysis software for immune sequencing data (dated by TCRdb to the mid-2010s). Library construction relied on PCR. The sequencer was an Illumina HiSeq 2500. Unique molecular identifiers were incorporated into TCR beta cDNA libraries to reduce PCR and sequencing biases. TCRdb handled the public reads itself, with Q25 trimming in fastp and clone calling in MiXCR, and kept productive beta chains. Here each entry gathers all rows of one CDR3 protein and keeps the most common genes and DNA. This sample holds about 770,000 distinct CDR3 sequences; 46% were observed only once. Of the sample, 4.9% falls within the top ten clones. Study-level results and caveats: Several TRBV segments, including TRBV5-6, TRBV5-1 and TRBV20-1, were significantly more frequent in patients than controls.

These receptors' targets are unknown. The specimen was blood. These receptors all come from a girl aged 5 to 17 with multiple sclerosis.

The chain uses TRBV12-3 or TRBV12-4 and TRBJ2-1; the D gene is possibly TRBD1 (6 bases). The CDR3 length is 16 residues. Trimming removed 4 bases from V and 5 bases from J, with 18 bases in between. CDR3 loop: CASSSSFGQQHNEQFF. The CDR3 bases are TGTGCCAGCAGTTCTTCCTTTGGACAGCAACACAATGAGCAGTTCTTC.

This clonotype was recorded a few times. The chain is built from TRBV10-2 and TRBJ2-7; the D gene is possibly TRBD2 (5 bases). V lost 8 bases, J lost 2 bases, and 13 bases lay in between. CDR1 and CDR2 from the germline V gene are WSHSY and SAAADI. CDR3 length: 13 amino acids. CDR3 in DNA: TGCGCCAGCGCGTCGGGAAACCCCTACGAGCAGTACTTC. As protein: CASASGNPYEQYF.

The J gene is TRBJ1-1, the V gene TRBV6-1; the match to TRBD1 covers 8 bases. The germline V gene encodes CDR1 MNHNS and CDR2 SASEGT. CDR3 length equals 15 residues. After removal of 2 bases from V and 1 base from J, the junction contained 3 bases not matched to a gene. This CDR3 reads CASSELGQGNTEAFF. Written as DNA, the CDR3 is TGTGCCAGCAGTGAACTTGGACAGGGGAACACTGAAGCTTTCTTT.

This clonotype showed up just a few times. The rearrangement uses TRBV7-9 and TRBJ2-1, with 14 nucleotides matching TRBD2. The CDR3 has 16 amino acids. V dropped 5 bases and J dropped 3; count of bases not matched to a gene: 3. CDR1 is SEHNR, CDR2 FQNEAQ, per germline (reference sequence). The CDR3 DNA sequence: TGTGCCAGCAGCCCGACTAGCGGGAGGGACTACAATGAGCAGTTCTTC. Translating it yields CASSPTSGRDYNEQFF.

V gene TRBV12-3 or TRBV12-4 combines with J gene TRBJ2-1, with 13 bases fitting TRBD2. The CDR3 loop spans 19 amino acids. V lost 6 bases to trimming and J lost 7 bases; unmatched junction nucleotides: 18. CDR3 bases: TGTGCCAGCAGCGAACACGCCACCCGGACTAGCGGGAGTAGAAATGAGCAGTTCTTC. This translates into CASSEHATRTSGSRNEQFF.

CDR3 residues: CASSYSGVGGQETQYF. The CDR3 nucleotides are TGTGCCAGCAGTTACTCAGGGGTCGGGGGCCAAGAGACCCAGTACTTC. The V call is TRBV6-6, the J call TRBJ2-5; possible D gene TRBD2, 6 bases. The CDR3 sequence is 16 residues long. Trimming pared 0 bases from V and 1 base from J, leaving 12 bases between. Germline V gene lookup returns CDR1 MNHNY and CDR2 SVGAGI (reference sequence).

The CDR3 loop reads CASRDRVYGYTF. The CDR3 DNA is TGTGCCAGCAGGGACAGGGTCTATGGCTACACCTTC. This chain joins TRBV9 and TRBJ1-2, with TRBD1 identical over 8 bases. This CDR3 spans 12 amino acids. Germline loops: CDR1 SGDLS, CDR2 YYNGEE. The V gene end was trimmed by 5 bases and the J gene end by 4 bases; junction bases not matched to a gene: 1.

This clonotype appeared a few times. A junction end diverges from the germline sequence, so it may reflect a read error. This sequence joins TRBV7-7 and TRBJ2-1; D unclear. This CDR3 comprises 14 residues. The germline V gene encodes CDR1 SSHAT and CDR2 FNYEAQ (reference sequence). This chain's CDR3 is CASSLHQRPGEQFF. In DNA, the CDR3 is TGTGCTAGCAGCCTTCACCAAAGACCCGGTGAGCAGTTCTTC.

This clonotype was seen a handful of times. V usage is TRBV29-1 and J usage is TRBJ2-7; 12 bases fit TRBD2. V was pared by 5 bases and J by 9 bases, with 17 bases of the junction left unmatched. This CDR3 is built from 16 residues. CDR1 and CDR2 from the germline V gene are SQVTM and ANQGSEA. The CDR3 here is CSVRGPGTSGSVRQYF. The CDR3 DNA sequence: TGCAGCGTTCGGGGACCGGGGACTAGCGGGTCGGTACGGCAGTACTTC.

This clonotype appeared once. V and J are TRBV10-3 and TRBJ1-4, with D unresolved. Germline V gives CDR1 ENHRY, CDR2 SYGVKD. V was pared by 0 bases and J by 6 bases, with 14 bases between. This CDR3 contains 16 residues. Here the CDR3 DNA reads TGTGCCATCAGTGAGTCGGCGGGGAGTACGGATGAAAAACTGTTTTTT. Translating it yields CAISESAGSTDEKLFF.

This chain connects TRBV20-1 to TRBJ2-5; D may correspond to TRBD1 or TRBD2 (6 bases each). The CDR3 sequence is 14 residues long. CDR1 is DFQATT, CDR2 SNEGSKA, per germline (reference sequence). Trimming took 2 bases from V and 5 from J, leaving 15 bases between them. CDR3: CSARPEGGQETQYF. In DNA form, the CDR3 reads TGCAGTGCTAGACCCGAGGGAGGACAGGAGACCCAGTACTTC.

The rearrangement links TRBV10-3 to TRBJ1-5; D uncertain. Trimming took off 0 bases at V and 6 bases at J, with 9 bases between the two ends. Looked up from germline, CDR1 is ENHRY and CDR2 is SYGVKD. This CDR3 spans 14 amino acids. CDR3 bases: TGTGCCATCAGTGAGTCGCGCGTGGGTCAGCCCCAGCATTTT. Translating gives CAISESRVGQPQHF.

This chain links TRBV12-3 or TRBV12-4 with TRBJ2-7; 15 positions match TRBD2. Gene TRBJ2-5 matches the end of the DNA better, so the J call may be wrong. The CDR3 has 16 amino acids. CDR3 sequence reads: CASSRGLAGGEETQYF. Written as DNA, the CDR3 is TGTGCCAGCAGCCGAGGACTAGCGGGAGGGGAGGAGACCCAGTACTTC.

The chain has TRBV29-1 and TRBJ2-7; 10 bases line up with TRBD2. This CDR3 is 15 amino acids long. Germline V gene sequence: CDR1 SQVTM, CDR2 ANQGSEA. V lost 0 bases to trimming and J lost 3 bases; unmatched junction nucleotides: 5. The CDR3: CSVEDELAGNYEQYF. The CDR3 DNA sequence: TGCAGCGTTGAAGATGAACTAGCGGGGAACTACGAGCAGTACTTC.